The 30 T cell receptor beta chains presented below share a single source sample, sequenced in a study of T cell responses to AZD1222 COVID-19 vaccine. The table came from immunoSEQ multiplex PCR; TCRdb's copy has only in-frame clones and leaves some out. The data show about 170,000 clones, with approximately 90% seen just once and around 0.99% held by the top ten. The specimen was peripheral blood, collected 28 days after the second AZD1222 dose. These receptors originate from an adult who received the AZD1222 COVID-19 vaccine.

The chain uses TRBV10-3 and TRBJ1-2; D call uncertain. Germline CDR1 ENHRY, CDR2 SYGVKD. The CDR3 length is 13 residues. The V and J ends lost 0 bases and 5 bases respectively, with 7 bases between them. The CDR3 DNA reads as TGTGCCATCAGTGAGTCCTTTCCATATGGCTACACCTTC. This encodes CAISESFPYGYTF.

This clone appeared a single time. The chain links TRBV12-3 or TRBV12-4 to TRBJ1-2; TRBD1 agrees at 7 bases. This CDR3 is built from 13 residues. The V segment lost 5 bases and the J segment 6 bases; nucleotides outside the gene matches: 6. CDR3 sequence reads: CASSNRGLNGYTF. The DNA of the CDR3 is TGTGCCAGCAGTAACAGGGGCCTCAATGGCTACACCTTC.

The V call is TRBV6-4, the J call TRBJ2-1; D might be TRBD1 (6 bases). The CDR3 loop spans 13 amino acids. The germline gives CDR1 MRHNA, CDR2 SNTAGT. The V end lost 2 bases, the J end lost 12 bases, and 14 bases lay between the germline ends. In DNA, the CDR3 is TGTGCCAGCAGTGACACTCCAAAGGACAGGCAGTTCTTC. Protein sequence: CASSDTPKDRQFF.

Regarding this clone: One junction end does not reproduce the germline sequence, and a read error may be involved. The chain carries TRBV6-5 and TRBJ1-2; possibly TRBD1 for D (5 bases). CDR1 and CDR2 from the germline V gene are MNHEY and SVGAGI. The CDR3 loop spans 12 amino acids. The CDR3 here is CASQGAGLLYYF. The CDR3 DNA sequence: TGTGCCAGCCAAGGGGCAGGCCTACTCTACTACTTC.

The chain links TRBV7-2 to TRBJ2-1, with 7 bases fitting TRBD1. V lost 4 bases to trimming and J lost 4 bases; unmatched junction nucleotides: 7. The germline V gene has CDR1 SGHTA and CDR2 FQGNSA. The CDR3 spans 15 residues. The CDR3 DNA sequence: TGTGCCAGCAGCTGGGACAGAGGGTCTTACAATGAGCAGTTCTTC. It codes for CASSWDRGSYNEQFF.

The chain employs TRBV2 and TRBJ1-4; 8 nucleotides agree with TRBD1. The CDR3 has 14 residues. The V and J ends lost 1 base and 8 bases, in that order; junction bases with no gene match: 3. The germline V gene has CDR1 SNHLY and CDR2 FYNNEI. The CDR3 protein is CASSEVRGQEKLFF. The CDR3, as DNA: TGTGCCAGCAGTGAAGTCAGGGGGCAGGAAAAACTGTTTTTT.

V gene TRBV5-1 combines with J gene TRBJ2-1; no reliable D call. Germline loops: CDR1 SGHRS, CDR2 YFSETQ. The V gene lost 4 bases and the J gene lost 8 bases, with 13 bases spanning the gap. This CDR3 is built from 13 residues. This CDR3 reads CASSEDGPHEQFF. For the CDR3, the DNA is TGCGCCAGCAGCGAGGACGGGCCCCATGAGCAGTTCTTC.

The chain has TRBV4-1 and TRBJ2-7, with D perhaps matching TRBD1 (5 bases). The germline V gene has CDR1 MGHRA and CDR2 YSYEKL. This CDR3 has 15 amino acids. V was clipped by 0 bases and J by 3 bases, with 12 bases between them. As DNA, the CDR3 is TGCGCCAGCAGCCAAGACCAGGGCGACCACTACGAGCAGTACTTC. It is translated as CASSQDQGDHYEQYF.

The gene calls are TRBV5-1 and TRBJ2-5; D perhaps matches TRBD1 (5 bases). The CDR3 runs 15 residues. Trimming left V 6 bases short and J 1 base short, with 16 bases between. CDR1 is SGHRS and CDR2 is YFSETQ in the germline V gene. The CDR3 bases are TGCGCCAGCAACAATCCCCAGGGATCCCAAGAGACCCAGTACTTC. This codes for CASNNPQGSQETQYF.

This clone has a handful of counts. The chain uses TRBV19 and TRBJ1-5; D remains ambiguous. Germline V lookup: CDR1 LNHDA, CDR2 SQIVND (reference sequence). This CDR3 spans 13 amino acids. The V gene lost 11 bases and the J gene lost 7 bases, with 18 bases spanning the gap. The CDR3 bases are TGTGCCTCCTCCGGGAGGGAAGTCCAGCCCCAGCATTTT. Amino acids: CASSGREVQPQHF.

In this sample, this clone turned up a few times. The CDR3: CASSQDREGPGYGYTF. In DNA form, the CDR3 reads TGTGCCAGCAGCCAAGATCGGGAGGGGCCGGGCTATGGCTACACCTTC. V gene TRBV4-2 combines with J gene TRBJ1-2; D perhaps matches TRBD1 (5 bases). Trimming cost V 0 bases and J 4 bases, with 15 bases left between them. The CDR3 spans 16 residues. Germline CDR1 reads LGHNA; CDR2 reads YNFKEQ.

The chain is built from TRBV11-3 and TRBJ2-1, with 10 bases identical to TRBD1. Germline V CDR1 and CDR2: SGHNT, YENEEA. V shed 1 base, J shed 4 bases, and the junction held 7 bases outside the gene matches. CDR3 size: 17 residues. The CDR3 nucleotides are TGTGCCAGCAGCTTAGGTCCCGGGACAGGGGCTTACAATGAGCAGTTCTTC. Protein product: CASSLGPGTGAYNEQFF.

The chain is built from TRBV10-3 and TRBJ1-5, with 8 bases matching TRBD1. The V and J ends lost 9 bases and 11 bases, in that order; junction bases with no gene match: 18. The germline CDR1 and CDR2 sequences are ENHRY and SYGVKD. The CDR3 loop spans 15 amino acids. The DNA for the CDR3 is TGTGCCATACGGCAAGGGACAGGCGGAAGGGAGGCCCAGCATTTT. Protein product: CAIRQGTGGREAQHF.

This clone appeared a single time. The V and J genes are TRBV4-2 and TRBJ2-5; 15 bases match TRBD2. CDR3 size: 15 residues. V trimming: 4 bases; J trimming: 5 bases; junction bases outside the gene matches: 2. Germline V gene lookup returns CDR1 LGHNA and CDR2 YNFKEQ. The DNA for the CDR3 is TGTGCCAGCAGCCCCGGACTAGCGGGGGGGGAGACCCAGTACTTC. Protein product: CASSPGLAGGETQYF.

CDR3 residues: CASSQDIDSSGANVLTF. The CDR3 nucleotides read TGCGCCAGCAGTCAGGACATAGACAGCTCTGGGGCCAACGTCCTGACTTTC. This chain links TRBV5-1 with TRBJ2-6; TRBD1 is a possible D gene (5 bases). Trimming shortened V by 5 bases and J by 0 bases, and 15 bases separated the two germline ends. Germline V gene lookup returns CDR1 SGHRS and CDR2 YFSETQ. The CDR3 loop spans 17 amino acids.

CDR3 amino acids: CSAHGLYEQYF. CDR3 DNA sequence: TGCAGTGCTCACGGCCTCTACGAGCAGTACTTC. The chain joins TRBV20-1 to TRBJ2-7; D is undetermined. The CDR3 is 11 amino acids. Germline loops: CDR1 DFQATT, CDR2 SNEGSKA (reference sequence). Trimming removed 5 bases from V and 3 bases from J, with 8 bases in between.

Only a few counts were recorded for this clone. The chain links TRBV19 to TRBJ1-6; 10 bases align to TRBD1. CDR3 size: 15 residues. V lost 6 bases to trimming and J lost 10 bases; unmatched junction nucleotides: 9. CDR1 is LNHDA, CDR2 SQIVND, per germline (reference sequence). The CDR3 here is CASSRPGTGESPLHF. CDR3 in DNA: TGTGCCAGTAGCCGACCCGGGACAGGGGAATCACCCCTCCACTTT.

The V call is TRBV7-8, the J call TRBJ2-7, with D perhaps TRBD1 (6 bases). The CDR3 totals 14 residues. Deletions cut 2 bases from V and 3 bases from J, with 11 bases between. Germline V gene sequence: CDR1 SGHVS, CDR2 FQNEAQ. In nucleotides, the CDR3 is TGTGCCAGCAGCTTATGGCCAGGGGACTACGAGCAGTACTTC. This encodes CASSLWPGDYEQYF.

This rearrangement joins TRBV6-2 or TRBV6-3 to TRBJ2-1; TRBD2 matches at 11 bases. Germline V gene lookup returns CDR1 MNHEY and CDR2 SVGEGT. Trimming took 2 bases from V and 7 from J; bases not matched to a gene: 7. The CDR3 extends over 16 amino acids. The CDR3 sequence: CASSYLLAGGLNEQFF. The CDR3 nucleotides read TGTGCCAGCAGTTACCTGCTAGCGGGGGGTCTAAATGAGCAGTTCTTC.

This chain joins TRBV3-1 (or the pseudogene TRBV3-2) and TRBJ2-7; 9 bases agree with TRBD1. CDR1 and CDR2 (germline): LGHDT, YNNKEL (reference sequence). The CDR3 has 15 amino acids. The trim removed 4 bases at V and 1 base at J, leaving 5 bases unmatched. The DNA of the CDR3 is TGTGCCAGCAGCCCCGGACAGGGGACTTCCTACGAGCAGTACTTC. Its protein is CASSPGQGTSYEQYF.

This clone appeared a single time. V gene TRBV19 combines with J gene TRBJ1-5, with D possibly matching TRBD1 (6 bases). The CDR3 covers 15 residues. V dropped 2 bases and J dropped 7 bases, with 15 bases sitting between them. Looked up from germline, CDR1 is LNHDA and CDR2 is SQIVND (reference sequence). The CDR3 DNA sequence: TGTGCCAGTAGTATAAGAGGGGAGCAGGGGCAGCCCCAGCATTTT. This gives the protein CASSIRGEQGQPQHF.

The genes are TRBV2 and TRBJ1-2; D remains unclear. CDR3 size: 14 residues. V lost 4 bases and J 4 bases, leaving 13 bases between the germline ends. CDR1 SNHLY and CDR2 FYNNEI come from the germline V gene. CDR3 in amino acids: CASSVGIQAYGYTF. In DNA, the CDR3 is TGTGCCAGCAGTGTGGGGATCCAGGCCTATGGCTACACCTTC.

V gene TRBV3-1 (or the pseudogene TRBV3-2) combines with J gene TRBJ2-5; 8 nucleotides match TRBD2. CDR1 is LGHDT, CDR2 YNNKEL, per germline (reference sequence). Trimming cost V 0 bases and J 4 bases; bases outside gene matches: 7. The CDR3 contains 16 residues. In DNA, the CDR3 is TGTGCCAGCAGCCAAGAAAGCTTAGCGGGGATAGAGACCCAGTACTTC. It specifies CASSQESLAGIETQYF.

The rearrangement joins TRBV19 to TRBJ1-5, with TRBD1 identical over 8 bases. Looked up from germline, CDR1 is LNHDA and CDR2 is SQIVND (reference sequence). This CDR3 comprises 18 residues. Losses at the gene ends were 3 bases for V and 1 base for J; bases not matched to a gene: 11. The CDR3 reads CASSISGGRRGSNQPQHF. CDR3 DNA sequence: TGTGCCAGTAGTATTTCAGGGGGCCGGCGTGGAAGCAATCAGCCCCAGCATTTT.

This chain uses TRBV20-1 with TRBJ2-1, with 11 bases identical to TRBD2. CDR1 is DFQATT, CDR2 SNEGSKA, per germline (reference sequence). This CDR3 contains 18 residues. V lost 3 bases, J lost 0 bases, and 10 bases stayed unmatched. The DNA for the CDR3 is TGCAGTGCTAGTCGGTTACTAGCGGGGGTGAGCTCCTACAATGAGCAGTTCTTC. This codes for CSASRLLAGVSSYNEQFF.

In this sample, this clone turned up many times. V is TRBV4-3 and J is TRBJ2-2; D is perhaps TRBD2 (5 bases). CDR3 length: 14 residues. Trimming pared 0 bases from V and 5 bases from J, leaving 7 bases between. Per the germline V gene, CDR1 is LGHNA and CDR2 is YSLEER. CDR3 protein: CASSQERRTGELFF. CDR3 coding DNA: TGCGCCAGCAGCCAAGAGAGGAGGACCGGGGAGCTGTTTTTT.

This sequence joins TRBV24-1 and TRBJ1-4; 9 bases line up with TRBD1. Germline V gene data show CDR1 as KGHDR and CDR2 as SFDVKD. With 8 bases clipped from V and 6 bases from J, the junction kept 9 bases outside the gene matches. This CDR3 contains 15 residues. The CDR3 DNA is TGTGCCACCAAAGGCAATCGGGACAGGGATGAAAAACTGTTTTTT. The encoded protein is CATKGNRDRDEKLFF.

The V call is TRBV7-2, the J call TRBJ2-1, with D hard to call. Between the trimmed V and J ends, which lost 3 bases and 0 bases, there was a span of 0 bases. The CDR3 runs 12 residues. The germline V gene encodes CDR1 SGHTA and CDR2 FQGNSA. In DNA form, the CDR3 reads TGTGCCAGCAGCTTCTCCTACAATGAGCAGTTCTTC. Amino acids: CASSFSYNEQFF.

This clone was counted once. J is TRBJ1-1 and V is TRBV3-1 (or the pseudogene TRBV3-2); D gene uncertain. CDR1 is LGHDT and CDR2 is YNNKEL in the germline V gene (reference sequence). V lost 6 bases and J lost 6, with 8 bases in between. The CDR3 length is 11 residues. The CDR3 DNA reads as TGTGCCAGCAGGGGATCTGCTGAAGCTTTCTTT. It specifies CASRGSAEAFF.

The gene calls are TRBV2 and TRBJ2-7; D is unclear. V was clipped by 7 bases and J by 2 bases, with 12 bases between them. Germline CDR1 reads SNHLY; CDR2 reads FYNNEI. This CDR3 spans 13 amino acids. This CDR3 reads CASTAVGPYEQYF. CDR3 nucleotide sequence: TGTGCCAGCACGGCAGTGGGTCCCTACGAGCAGTACTTC. Based on the CDR3 plus reference TRBV2 and TRBJ2-7, the full variable domain is EPEVTQTPSHQVTQMGQEVILRCVPISNHLYFYWYRQILGQKVEFLVSFYNNEISEKSEIFDDQFSVERPDGSNFTLKIRSTKLEDSAMYFCASTAVGPYEQYFGPGTRLTVT.